Below, 5 T cell receptor beta chains from the same sample are listed, as sequenced in a study of blood T cells in healthy people across ages. Then a second PCR, running roughly 7 to 11 cycles, was carried out with a sample-barcoded 5' primer and a J-beta primer mix. TCRdb re-called the 5' RACE reads through MiXCR, storing one row per CDR3 protein. The data hold around 500,000 distinct CDR3 sequences, with around half observed a single time. The sequenced sample was blood. The receptors were sampled from an elderly man in good health.

This chain links TRBV7-3 with TRBJ2-3; perhaps TRBD2 as D (6 bases). The germline V gene encodes CDR1 SGHTA and CDR2 FQGTGA. V was trimmed by 5 bases and J by 3 bases, leaving 12 bases between them. The CDR3 is 14 residues long. The CDR3 spells CASSPGRETDTQYF. The DNA of the CDR3 is TGTGCCAGCAGCCCTGGGCGGGAAACAGATACGCAGTATTTT.

The chain couples TRBV7-2 to TRBJ2-5; TRBD2 matches 7 bases. The CDR3 runs to 15 residues. The germline V gene encodes CDR1 SGHTA and CDR2 FQGNSA. With V trimmed by 2 bases and J by 1 base, 4 bases remained unmatched. CDR3: CASSLQRDRQETQYF. The CDR3 coding sequence is TGTGCCAGCAGCTTACAGCGGGACCGCCAAGAGACCCAGTACTTC. Based on the CDR3 plus reference TRBV7-2 and TRBJ2-5, the full variable domain is GAGVSQSPSNKVTEKGKDVELRCDPISGHTALYWYRQSLGQGLEFLIYFQGNSAPDKSGLPSDRFSAERTGGSVSTLTIQRTQQEDSAVYLCASSLQRDRQETQYFGPGTRLLVL.

In its sample, this clonotype was seen a few times. The chain joins TRBV29-1 to TRBJ2-3; D is tentatively TRBD1 or TRBD2 (5 bases each). V lost 6 bases and J 0 bases, leaving 13 bases between the germline ends. CDR1 and CDR2 (germline): SQVTM, ANQGSEA. This CDR3 spans 14 amino acids. CDR3 sequence: CSVAGTQSTDTQYF. The CDR3 nucleotides are TGCAGCGTAGCCGGGACCCAGAGCACAGATACGCAGTATTTT.

The V gene is TRBV20-1, the J gene TRBJ2-1; 7 positions match TRBD2. V lost 0 bases, J lost 0 bases, and 14 bases stayed unmatched. This CDR3 is 19 amino acids long. Germline CDR1 is DFQATT and CDR2 is SNEGSKA (reference sequence). CDR3 DNA: TGCAGTGCTAGAGACGACTTCGGGACTAACGGGAGCTCCTACAATGAGCAGTTCTTC. Protein: CSARDDFGTNGSSYNEQFF.

J is TRBJ2-5 and V is TRBV9, with TRBD1 identical over 8 bases. Germline V gives CDR1 SGDLS, CDR2 YYNGEE. This CDR3 has 15 amino acids. V lost 4 bases, J lost 2 bases, and 7 bases stayed unmatched. The CDR3 bases are TGTGCCAGCAGCCCAGGGGGCGTGCATCAAGAGACCCAGTACTTC. Encoded protein: CASSPGGVHQETQYF.